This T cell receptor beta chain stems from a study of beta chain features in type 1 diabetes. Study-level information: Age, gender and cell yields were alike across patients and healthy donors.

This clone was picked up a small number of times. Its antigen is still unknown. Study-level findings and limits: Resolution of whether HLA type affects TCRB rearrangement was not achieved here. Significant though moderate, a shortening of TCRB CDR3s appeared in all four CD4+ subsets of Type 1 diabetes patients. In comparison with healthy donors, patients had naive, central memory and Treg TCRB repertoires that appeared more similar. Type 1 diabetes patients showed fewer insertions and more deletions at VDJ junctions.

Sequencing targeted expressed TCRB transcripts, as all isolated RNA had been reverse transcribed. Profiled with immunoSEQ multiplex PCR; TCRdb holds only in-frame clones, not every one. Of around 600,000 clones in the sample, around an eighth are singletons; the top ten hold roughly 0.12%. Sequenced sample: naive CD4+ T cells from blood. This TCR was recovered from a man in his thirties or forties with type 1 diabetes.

CDR3 nucleotide sequence: TGTGCCAGCAGCTCCCTTGGGACAGGGGACAATGAGCAGTTCTTC. Its translation is CASSSLGTGDNEQFF. This chain joins TRBV14 and TRBJ2-1; TRBD1 agrees at 10 bases. The trim removed 5 bases at V and 5 bases at J, leaving 6 bases unmatched. This CDR3 comprises 15 residues. Germline-derived CDR1 and CDR2 are SGHDN and FVKESK.